A selection of T cell receptor beta chains follows, all from one sample in a study of neoadjuvant anti-PD-1 for oral cavity cancer. The repertoire was sequenced with immunoSEQ multiplex PCR; TCRdb's copy has only in-frame clones and lacks some. The table lists tens of thousands of clones, about 80% of them singletons. The input for sequencing was PBMCs, taken before nivolumab (anti-PD-1) treatment. The receptors were sampled from a person aged 35-80 years with oral cavity squamous cell carcinoma. CDR3s include the opening cysteine and the closing phenylalanine or tryptophan. The D gene is left open where the match is weak. Size is stated for part of the rows, as once, few or many counts, or as a class when the clone is expanded.

clone_size: -
d_call: -
j_call: TRBJ1-5
v_call: TRBV28
cdr3_aa: CASKKGRDQPQHF
cdr3_nt: TGTGCCAGCAAGAAGGGTAGGGATCAGCCCCAGCATTTT

clone_size: -
d_call: TRBD2
j_call: TRBJ2-1
v_call: TRBV6-5
cdr3_aa: CASSLGLAGRQFF
cdr3_nt: TGTGCCAGCAGCCTAGGACTAGCCGGAAGGCAGTTCTTC

clone_size: -
d_call: TRBD2
j_call: TRBJ2-3
v_call: TRBV27
cdr3_aa: CASSRLAGYTDTQYF
cdr3_nt: TGTGCCAGCAGTCGGCTAGCGGGCTACACAGATACGCAGTATTTT

clone_size: -
d_call: -
j_call: TRBJ1-3
v_call: TRBV7-7
cdr3_aa: CASSLGTGNTIYF
cdr3_nt: TGTGCTAGCAGCTTAGGGACTGGAAACACCATATATTTT

clone_size: -
d_call: -
j_call: TRBJ2-2
v_call: TRBV5-4
cdr3_aa: CASNLGGAVKGELFF
cdr3_nt: TGTGCCAGCAATCTGGGGGGCGCAGTAAAAGGGGAGCTGTTTTTT

clone_size: -
d_call: -
j_call: TRBJ2-5
v_call: TRBV28
cdr3_aa: CASSLPLTQDLRETQYF
cdr3_nt: TGTGCCAGCAGTTTACCGCTCACACAGGACCTCCGAGAGACCCAGTACTTC

clone_size: many
d_call: -
j_call: TRBJ2-1
v_call: TRBV12-5
cdr3_aa: CASGLGVGSLNDEQFF
cdr3_nt: TGTGCTAGTGGTTTGGGAGTCGGAAGCCTAAACGATGAGCAGTTCTTC

clone_size: few
d_call: -
j_call: TRBJ2-2
v_call: TRBV10-1
cdr3_aa: CASSDYNTGELFF
cdr3_nt: TGCGCCAGCAGTGACTATAACACCGGGGAGCTGTTTTTT

clone_size: -
d_call: TRBD2
j_call: TRBJ2-7
v_call: TRBV6-5
cdr3_aa: CASSSGTSGTREQYF
cdr3_nt: TGTGCCAGCAGTTCCGGGACTAGCGGGACTAGGGAGCAGTACTTC

clone_size: few
d_call: TRBD2
j_call: TRBJ2-3
v_call: TRBV14
cdr3_aa: CASSLRLAGGGETDTQYF
cdr3_nt: TGTGCCAGCAGCCTTAGACTAGCGGGAGGGGGGGAAACAGATACGCAGTATTTT

clone_size: few
d_call: TRBD2
j_call: TRBJ2-1
v_call: TRBV7-8
cdr3_aa: CASSLGTSGVYNEQFF
cdr3_nt: TGTGCCAGCAGCTTAGGGACTAGCGGGGTCTACAATGAGCAGTTCTTC